These 9 T cell receptor beta chains were all obtained from the same sample, sequenced in a study of human versus mouse CDR3 diversity and MHC coevolution (dated by TCRdb to about 2017). Library prep was done by the immunoSEQ multiplex PCR assay. TCRdb obtained this table from immuneACCESS and retained in-frame rearrangements with V and J assigned. These tables miss some clones; where compared with another copy, unresolved V genes account for less than half of the shortfall, and the remainder is unexplained. The table for this sample lists some 80,000 clones; approximately 90% of them were counted only once. The top ten constitute less than 0.19% of the sample. The sample was naive CD4+ T cells from blood. Interpreted using the paper, the cell subset or site label stands for: CD45RO-negative CD62L-positive naive CD4 T cells. Receptors were obtained from a person aged 30 to 69 in good health.

The chain joins TRBV7-9 to TRBJ2-7; 7 bases align to TRBD2. The CDR3 length is 19 residues. Germline lookup yields CDR1 SEHNR and CDR2 FQNEAQ (reference sequence). Trimming at V came to 0 bases and at J to 4 bases, leaving 18 bases not matched to a gene. The CDR3 loop is CASSLARGPTPSGAYEQYF. The CDR3 DNA follows: TGTGCCAGCAGCTTAGCGAGGGGTCCGACTCCAAGCGGGGCTTACGAGCAGTACTTC.

In its sample, this clone was seen once. V is TRBV6-1 and J is TRBJ2-7; 8 positions match TRBD2. Germline CDR1 MNHNS, CDR2 SASEGT. With V trimmed by 4 bases and J by 6 bases, 11 bases remained unmatched. The length of the CDR3 is 15 residues. The CDR3 DNA reads TGTGCCAGCAGTGTTCAAGGGACTAGGGGTGCCGAGCAGTACTTC. Its protein product is CASSVQGTRGAEQYF.

The rearrangement joins TRBV5-6 to TRBJ2-7; 7 positions agree with TRBD1. The V gene end was trimmed by 7 bases and the J gene end by 3 bases; junction bases not matched to a gene: 10. The CDR3 is 14 amino acids. Germline lookup yields CDR1 SGHDT and CDR2 YYEEEE. The CDR3: CASGFRQGVYEQYF. The DNA for the CDR3 is TGTGCCAGCGGATTTCGACAGGGAGTCTACGAGCAGTACTTC.

The chain combines TRBV5-4 with TRBJ2-1; TRBD2 agrees at 8 bases. The CDR3 totals 15 residues. CDR1 and CDR2 (germline): SGHNT, YYREEE (reference sequence). V shed 4 bases, J shed 5 bases, and the junction held 8 bases outside the gene matches. CDR3 protein: CASSLAGLGNNEQFF. The CDR3 DNA sequence: TGTGCCAGCAGCCTGGCGGGACTAGGCAACAATGAGCAGTTCTTC. Filled out from reference TRBV5-4 and TRBJ2-1, the complete variable domain reads ETGVTQSPTHLIKTRGQQVTLRCSSQSGHNTVSWYQQALGQGPQFIFQYYREEENGRGNFPPRFSGLQFPNYSSELNVNALELDDSALYLCASSLAGLGNNEQFFGPGTRLTVL.

The chain recombines TRBV2 with TRBJ2-3; 9 nucleotides match TRBD2. This CDR3 is 14 amino acids long. Trimming removed 4 bases from V and 1 base from J; junction bases left unmatched: 0. CDR1 is SNHLY and CDR2 is FYNNEI in the germline V gene. The CDR3 is CASSGLAGTDTQYF. CDR3 sequence (DNA): TGTGCCAGCAGTGGACTAGCGGGCACAGATACGCAGTATTTT.

The chain joins TRBV5-4 to TRBJ2-4; D perhaps matches TRBD2 (6 bases). Trimming left V 0 bases short and J 3 bases short, with 7 bases between. CDR3 length: 14 residues. Per germline, CDR1 SGHNT and CDR2 YYREEE (reference sequence). This CDR3 is CASSLGGDKNIQYF. The CDR3 DNA follows: TGTGCCAGCAGCTTGGGGGGGGACAAAAACATTCAGTACTTC.

The chain couples TRBV4-1 to TRBJ1-5; 8 bases match TRBD1. Per germline, CDR1 MGHRA and CDR2 YSYEKL. The CDR3 totals 18 residues. V lost 3 bases, J lost 3 bases, and 13 bases stayed unmatched. The chain's CDR3 is CASSHHQGARGPNQPQHF. In DNA form, the CDR3 reads TGCGCCAGCAGCCATCATCAGGGGGCGCGGGGCCCCAATCAGCCCCAGCATTTT.

The rearrangement joins TRBV4-1 to TRBJ2-7; possible D gene TRBD2, 6 bases. Germline loops: CDR1 MGHRA, CDR2 YSYEKL. CDR3 length: 12 amino acids. The V and J ends lost 0 bases and 8 bases respectively, with 8 bases between them. The CDR3 DNA follows: TGCGCCAGCAGCCAAGAGGGAGGACAGCAGTACTTC. It encodes CASSQEGGQQYF.

The chain employs TRBV5-5 and TRBJ1-2; D is perhaps TRBD1 (6 bases). This CDR3 contains 15 residues. Germline values: CDR1 SGHKS, CDR2 YYEKEE (reference sequence). V lost 4 bases and J 7 bases, leaving 20 bases between the germline ends. The CDR3 bases are TGTGCCAGCAGCGCCGACGGGGCAGGGGTTGGTGGCTACACCTTC. It yields the protein CASSADGAGVGGYTF.